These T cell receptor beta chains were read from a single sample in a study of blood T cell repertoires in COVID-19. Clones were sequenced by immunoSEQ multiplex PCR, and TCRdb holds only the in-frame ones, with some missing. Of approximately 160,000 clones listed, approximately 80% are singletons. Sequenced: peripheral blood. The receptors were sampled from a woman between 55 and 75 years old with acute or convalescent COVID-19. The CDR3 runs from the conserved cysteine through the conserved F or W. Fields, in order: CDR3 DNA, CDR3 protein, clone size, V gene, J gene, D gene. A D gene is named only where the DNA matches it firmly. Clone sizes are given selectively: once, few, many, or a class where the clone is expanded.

TGTGCCAGCACCCTGACGTCGACTAGCACAGATACGCAGTATTTT,CASTLTSTSTDTQYF,.,TRBV5-5,TRBJ2-3,.
TGCAGTGTTAAAGAGACCCAGTACTTC,CSVKETQYF,.,TRBV20-1,TRBJ2-5,.
TGTGCCACCAGTGACTCGACAGGGAGGAACACCGGGGAGCTGTTTTTT,CATSDSTGRNTGELFF,.,TRBV24-1,TRBJ2-2,TRBD1
TGTGCCAGCAGCCAAGCCCATAACTATGGCTACACCTTC,CASSQAHNYGYTF,.,TRBV3-1/TRBV3-2,TRBJ1-2,.
TGTGCCAGCAGTCTCGGGGGGGATTACAATGAGCAGTTCTTC,CASSLGGDYNEQFF,.,TRBV6-6,TRBJ2-1,TRBD2
TGCGCCAGCAGCCAAGAGGTGGGGGCCCCAAGGGAGCAGTTCTTC,CASSQEVGAPREQFF,few,TRBV4-3,TRBJ2-1,.
TGTGCCTGGACAGGGGCCTCTAATGAAAAACTGTTTTTT,CAWTGASNEKLFF,few,TRBV30,TRBJ1-4,.
TGTGCCAGCAGCTCGCAGGGGTCGACAGATGAAAAACTGTTTTTT,CASSSQGSTDEKLFF,.,TRBV7-9,TRBJ1-4,.
TGTGCCAGCAGCGTAGGACCACCGGAGGCCTCCTACAATGAGCAGTTCTTC,CASSVGPPEASYNEQFF,once,TRBV9,TRBJ2-1,.
TGTGCCAGCAGTGAAACGAGGGCAACTAATGAAAAACTGTTTTTT,CASSETRATNEKLFF,many,TRBV2,TRBJ1-4,.
TGCGCCAGCAGCTTGCTGTCCTTTTCGCAGGCTGCCTACAATGAGCAGTTCTTC,CASSLLSFSQAAYNEQFF,.,TRBV5-1,TRBJ2-1,.
TGTGCCAGCATGAACAGGGGATGGAATGAGCAGTTCTTC,CASMNRGWNEQFF,.,TRBV27,TRBJ2-1,TRBD1
TGTGCCAGCAGCCACAATGGGCCTGAGCAGTACTTC,CASSHNGPEQYF,.,TRBV5-5,TRBJ2-7,.
TGCGCCAGCAGCCCGGGACTAGCGGGGGGCAACACAGATACGCAGTATTTT,CASSPGLAGGNTDTQYF,few,TRBV5-1,TRBJ2-3,TRBD2
TGTGCCACCAGTGATCCGCCCTGGGGGGGGCGATGGAAGGACACCGGGGAGCTGTTTTTT,CATSDPPWGGRWKDTGELFF,.,TRBV24-1,TRBJ2-2,.
TGTGCCAGCAGTTTAACTGGGACAGGGGGGACTGAAGCTTTCTTT,CASSLTGTGGTEAFF,.,TRBV28,TRBJ1-1,TRBD1
TGTGCCAGCAGCAATTTCCCCGGACAGGGTGGGGAAAAACTGTTTTTT,CASSNFPGQGGEKLFF,.,TRBV28,TRBJ1-4,TRBD1
TGCGCCAGCAGCCAAAAACCGGGACAAATTTCCCATGGCTACACCTTC,CASSQKPGQISHGYTF,.,TRBV23-1,TRBJ1-2,.
TGTGCCAGCAGCTTTGCAGGAACTAGGGATGGCTACACCTTC,CASSFAGTRDGYTF,once,TRBV7-9,TRBJ1-2,.
TGCGCCAGCAGCCAAGATCGGGACAGGGCCCTACCCCCCAACTATGGCTACACCTTC,CASSQDRDRALPPNYGYTF,.,TRBV4-3,TRBJ1-2,TRBD1
TGTGCCAGCAGTTTGGCAGGGGGAAACTATGGCTACACCTTC,CASSLAGGNYGYTF,.,TRBV6-6,TRBJ1-2,TRBD1
TGCGCCAGCAGCTTGGAGGGGAACGCGCCCCAGCATTTT,CASSLEGNAPQHF,.,TRBV5-1,TRBJ1-5,.
TGTGCCAGCACCGGACTAGCGGCCTACAATGAGCAGTTCTTC,CASTGLAAYNEQFF,.,TRBV5-4,TRBJ2-1,TRBD2
TGTGCCAGCAGCCCCTCTCGAACTAATAATCTTCGGTTCTTC,CASSPSRTNNLRFF,.,TRBV7-2,TRBJ2-1,.
TGTGCCAGCAGCCCCACCCCCCTACCAGAAGCTTTCTTT,CASSPTPLPEAFF,.,TRBV7-9,TRBJ1-1,.
TGTGCCAGCAGCCACCCAGGAGGGGGGGCTTCCTACAATGAGCAGTTCTTC,CASSHPGGGASYNEQFF,once,TRBV4-2,TRBJ2-1,.
TGTGCCAGCAGAAAGGACAGGGGGCTCCACACTGAAGCTTTCTTT,CASRKDRGLHTEAFF,once,TRBV6-5,TRBJ1-1,TRBD1
TGTGCCAGCAGCGCGAGCGGAACTGAAGCTTTCTTT,CASSASGTEAFF,.,TRBV11-2,TRBJ1-1,.
TGCGCCAGCAGCTCGACAGGGAGTAACACTGAAGCTTTCTTT,CASSSTGSNTEAFF,.,TRBV5-1,TRBJ1-1,TRBD1
TGTGCCAGCAGCCGGGGGCTTAACTATGGCTACACCTTC,CASSRGLNYGYTF,.,TRBV14,TRBJ1-2,.
TGTGCCAGTAGTATCGGGCAGGGCGCTTATAATTCACCCCTCCACTTT,CASSIGQGAYNSPLHF,.,TRBV19,TRBJ1-6,.
TGTGCCAGCAGCCCCACCCCGGGGTCGGGGGAAAAACTGTTTTTT,CASSPTPGSGEKLFF,.,TRBV7-2,TRBJ1-4,.
TGTGCCAGCAGTTACGCGGCGGGGAGGAATGAGCAGTTCTTC,CASSYAAGRNEQFF,.,TRBV6-5,TRBJ2-1,.
TGCGCCAGCAGCCTCGGGCCTAGCGGGGGCCAAGAGACCCAGTACTTC,CASSLGPSGGQETQYF,.,TRBV5-1,TRBJ2-5,TRBD2
TGTGCCAGCCGGACTAGCGATCGCTACGAGCAGTACTTC,CASRTSDRYEQYF,.,TRBV6-5,TRBJ2-7,TRBD2
TGTGCCAGCAGTCCGGTCCGAGGCGAGCAGTACTTC,CASSPVRGEQYF,few,TRBV6-5,TRBJ2-7,.
TGTGCCAGCAGTTCGGTCTTTGAGCCCCTCCACTTT,CASSSVFEPLHF,few,TRBV6-2/TRBV6-3,TRBJ1-6,.
TGTGCTAGCAGCTTAGGGACAGGGTTGCGCGAGACCCAGTACTTC,CASSLGTGLRETQYF,.,TRBV7-7,TRBJ2-5,TRBD1
TGTGCCAGCAGTTCTAATAGGGGAACTGAAGCTTTCTTT,CASSSNRGTEAFF,.,TRBV6-5,TRBJ1-1,.
TGTGCCAGTAGTATTTTGATCAACACACTAGGCGACAGGATTAATGAAAAACTGTTTTTT,CASSILINTLGDRINEKLFF,.,TRBV19,TRBJ1-4,.
TGTGCCACCAGTGACGACACAGGGAGCGGGAACACTGAAGCTTTCTTT,CATSDDTGSGNTEAFF,few,TRBV24-1,TRBJ1-1,.
TGTGCCAGCAGCGTAGACAGGGCCCAAGAGACCCAGTACTTC,CASSVDRAQETQYF,.,TRBV7-3,TRBJ2-5,TRBD1
TGCGCCAGCAGTGGACACCCTGGAGGACCCCTCCACTTT,CASSGHPGGPLHF,.,TRBV10-1,TRBJ1-6,.
TGTGCCAGCTCACCAAGGAGTGCGGTCGACGAGCAGTACTTC,CASSPRSAVDEQYF,.,TRBV18,TRBJ2-7,.
TGTGCCAGCAGCGGGAAGACTAGCCCACAAGAGACCCAGTACTTC,CASSGKTSPQETQYF,.,TRBV5-4,TRBJ2-5,TRBD2
TGTGCCAGTAGTACCCAGGGGGCGAAGAATCAGCCCCAGCATTTT,CASSTQGAKNQPQHF,.,TRBV19,TRBJ1-5,TRBD1
TGTGCCAGCAGCCAAGGTGCGGCGGGGGGCATCTCCTACGAGCAGTACTTC,CASSQGAAGGISYEQYF,.,TRBV4-2,TRBJ2-7,TRBD2
TGTGCCAGTGCCTCGACAGGGTGGCAAGAGACCCAGTACTTC,CASASTGWQETQYF,once,TRBV19,TRBJ2-5,TRBD1
TGTGCCAGCTCACCACTAGGGACAGTAGCAACTAATGAAAAACTGTTTTTT,CASSPLGTVATNEKLFF,.,TRBV18,TRBJ1-4,TRBD1
TGTGCCAGCAGTAGACAGGGGGATCAGCCCCAGCATTTT,CASSRQGDQPQHF,.,TRBV12-3/TRBV12-4,TRBJ1-5,TRBD1
TGTGCCAGCAGCCAAGATTATCGGAAAACGGGTGGCTACACCTTC,CASSQDYRKTGGYTF,.,TRBV14,TRBJ1-2,.
TGTGCCAGCAGGTCGCCCGGGACAGGGGGCTTCGAGACCCAGTACTTC,CASRSPGTGGFETQYF,.,TRBV5-4,TRBJ2-5,TRBD1
TGTGCCTGGAGTACCCGACAGGGTCGGGGTGGCTACACCTTC,CAWSTRQGRGGYTF,once,TRBV30,TRBJ1-2,TRBD1